This T cell receptor (beta chain) was sequenced during a study of response to subunit inactivated influenza vaccine. Study-level findings and limits: The authors proposed limited new T cell recruitment per seasonal influenza vaccination.

Regarding this clonotype: The target antigen is unknown.

The CDR3 covers 14 residues. The ends lost 4 bases at V and 8 bases at J; junction bases unmatched: 5. From germline, CDR1 is MNHEY and CDR2 SVGAGI. Via MiXCR, TCRdb re-called the RT-PCR reads, giving one row per CDR3 protein. The table has 700,000 to 900,000 distinct CDR3 sequences, less than 25% seen once. The chain links TRBV6-5 to TRBJ2-3, with 11 nucleotides matching TRBD2. This specimen consisted of PBMCs from blood, obtained roughly 5 days after vaccination. The receptor was isolated from a man between 50 and 59 years old who received an inactivated influenza vaccine. This CDR3 reads CASSSSLAGGTQYF. DNA for the CDR3: TGTGCCAGCAGTTCGAGTCTAGCGGGAGGTACGCAGTATTTT.